The T cell receptor (beta chain) described here comes from a study of T cell repertoires in cytomegalovirus infection. Study background: Indications of both CMV infection and matching HLA type were provided by public TCR beta signatures.

The V gene end was trimmed by 4 bases and the J gene end by 4 bases; junction bases not matched to a gene: 11. Germline CDR1 and CDR2: SGHRS and YFSETQ. This CDR3 is 17 amino acids long. General study findings and limits: Ex vivo responses were dominated by HLA-C-restricted CMV-specific TCR beta clonotypes. Summed frequency of public TCR beta families distinguished CMV carriers with the relevant HLA.

TCRdb re-called the reads through MiXCR, storing one row per CDR3 protein. The sample shows 830,000 or so distinct CDR3 sequences, around a third of them seen only once. Notes on this clonotype: Antigen unknown.

The origin of this receptor is a human donor in good health (CMV status not recorded). Some clones in this sample may be carry-over from other donors' samples. Sequenced here: cultured CD8+ T cells from PBMCs, sampled from culture after CMV antigen stimulation. This chain links TRBV5-1 with TRBJ2-1; TRBD1 aligns across 10 bases. CDR3 nucleotide sequence: TGCGCCAGCAGCAGAACCCCCGGGACAGGGGAATACAATGAGCAGTTCTTC. This sequence encodes CASSRTPGTGEYNEQFF.